The 2 T cell receptor beta chains reported below all come from one sample, sequenced in a study of OX40 agonist ivuxolimab in advanced cancers. Clones were sequenced by immunoSEQ multiplex PCR, and TCRdb holds only the in-frame ones, with some missing. The table lists about 79,000 clones, roughly 90% of them singletons. The sequencing here drew on CD4+ or CD8+ T cells sorted from blood, taken in a trial of the OX40 agonist ivuxolimab. The receptors come from an adult with an advanced solid tumor such as melanoma, head and neck, liver or kidney cancer.

This chain connects TRBV30 to TRBJ2-2, with D perhaps TRBD1 (7 bases). V lost 4 bases to trimming and J lost 4 bases, with 10 bases between them. Germline CDR1 reads GTSNPN; CDR2 reads SVGIG (reference sequence). The CDR3 is made up of 13 amino acids. The CDR3 bases are TGTGCCTGGAACAGGGGAGGCACCGGGGAGCTGTTTTTT. Amino acids: CAWNRGGTGELFF.

The rearrangement uses TRBV13 and TRBJ2-1, with D perhaps given as TRBD1 or TRBD2 (5 bases each). CDR1 PRHDT and CDR2 FYEKMQ come from the germline V gene (reference sequence). The V end was cut by 0 bases, the J end by 7 bases, with 13 bases between. The CDR3 contains 15 residues. In DNA form, the CDR3 reads TGTGCCAGCAGCTTAGGCCGGGGCCGTGTGAATGAGCAGTTCTTC. Amino acid sequence: CASSLGRGRVNEQFF.